Here is one T cell receptor (beta chain) with its context. Its target is not known. The PCR ran on 60 Vbeta and 13 Jbeta primers. Sequenced by immunoSEQ multiplex PCR; TCRdb stores in-frame clones only, minus some. In the table there are some 190,000 clones, 87% of which are singletons. The data originate from a study of cytomegalovirus exposure and HLA in healthy donors. Study conclusions and caveats: Three chains tied to CMV proved CMV antigen-specific in vitro. High specificity and sensitivity for cytomegalovirus status were reported for the classifier. Roughly even sequencing depth across donors was the assumption behind the presence/absence analyses. A later examination showed that TCR association rates differed by HLA locus, with DRB1 most and HLA-C fewest.

What was sequenced was PBMCs. The sequence came from a man between 25 and 39 years old in good health and CMV-seronegative.

The CDR3 is CASSERGETTEAFF. CDR3 bases: TGTGCCAGCAGTGAGCGAGGAGAAACCACTGAAGCTTTCTTT. The V gene is TRBV2, the J gene TRBJ1-1; D is undetermined. The CDR3 contains 14 residues. V was cut by 3 bases and J by 4 bases, with 12 bases left in between. Looked up from germline, CDR1 is SNHLY and CDR2 is FYNNEI.